This T cell receptor beta chain was recovered during a study of shared clonotypes between healthy human individuals (dated by TCRdb to the early 2020s). With respect to the entire study: A few men and two women, aged 18 to 49 years, made up the cohort. Libraries were prepared and TCR repertoires were sequenced by different laboratories using diverse techniques, in order to increase sequencing depth and limit assay-specific biases. Each donor's leukapheresis produced roughly between roughly 0.94 and 9.5 billion PBMCs. Per donor, three plates each were used for CD4 naive and CD4 memory, two for CD8 naive, and one for CD8 memory. To estimate repertoire size and how much clonotype sharing occurs between individuals, the study deeply sequenced the blood TCR repertoires of several healthy adults.

Using the deep immunoSEQ assay, multiplex PCR amplified TCR CDR3 regions from genomic DNA. Extracted genomic DNA from each cell subset was spread evenly across all wells of several immunoSEQ 96-well plates, with each plate serving as a replicate. For sorted subsets, each replicate PCR was loaded with roughly 190 ng genomic DNA, equivalent to some 31,000 T cell genomes. Purified libraries were quantified with a Qubit 3.0 fluorometer, sized on a Bioanalyzer 2100, and re-quantified with the KAPA Library Quantification kit. Each immunoSEQ 96-well plate was sequenced on its own single-read 150-cycle Illumina NextSeq 550 flow cell. As for the authors' bioinformatics: The immunoSEQ output contained only junctional sequences without quality scores, so filtering could not match that applied to full-length reads. To assign V/J genes and CDR3, sequences were annotated using PyIR, a Python wrapper for IgBLAST v1.9, with IMGT germline references. Any read was removed if the V/J assignment was weak (E-value above 1e-6), the CDR3 was missing, or the read contained stop codons, out-of-frame junctions, or ambiguous translated residues. V3J clonotypes were defined as sequences sharing an identical inferred V gene, J gene, and CDR3 amino acid sequence. The percentage overlap between two repertoires was calculated by dividing the number of shared unique clonotypes by the size of the smaller repertoire. Repertoire richness was assessed with RTK rarefaction, the Chao1 estimator, and Recon v2.1 estimates of unobserved clonotypes. Generation probabilities were computed with OLGA for all TCRbeta clonotypes obtained by the gDNA method from four donors. The immuneACCESS repertoire file appears here via TCRdb, limited to in-frame rearrangements. These files lack a portion of the clones; in checked studies, under half of the deficit traces to unresolved V genes, and the cause of the others is not known. The DNA gave D and trimming, while V, J and clone size come from that table. The sample table lists about a million clones, 60% to 85% of them with a count of one. The ten largest account for more than 0.85% of the sample.

The donors were healthy, HIV-negative adults with no recently reported acute infections or vaccinations. All donors were Caucasian adults living in Nashville, Tennessee, USA. CD4+ T cells were enriched through magnetic negative selection, after which naive cells were positively selected on CD45RA and the remaining negative fraction served as the memory subset. Blood was obtained by leukapheresis, after which PBMCs were separated by Ficoll-Histopaque density gradient centrifugation and cryopreserved in liquid nitrogen vapor phase. Purity and quantity of every magnetically sorted T cell population were checked by analytical flow cytometry. From each sorted fraction, genomic DNA was isolated and quantified by UV absorbance on a Nanodrop 2000c. There are a few counts of this clone. Its antigen is currently not known. The record has no base qualities; no much larger clone is one base away. Overall study outcomes, separate from this receptor: Incomplete sequencing was indicated by rarefaction of sorted-subset datasets, despite the large sequencing depth. Sampling was restricted to blood, and TCR repertoires in tissues likely differ from the TCR repertoires found in blood. Compared with non-shared clonotypes, the clonotypes found in all four sorted-subset donors had higher generation probabilities. Pairwise subsampling led to the expectation that sequencing depth would affect the degree of clonotype sharing among donors. When four donors were compared, the shared fraction of clonotypes was roughly 4.8% for naive CD4, around 3.5% for naive CD8, 2.3% for memory CD4, and roughly 0.43% for memory CD8. Because the study included only a small number of donors, the genetic and exposure-history diversity represented was limited. Larger estimated clonotype richness was generally found for naive subsets than for memory subsets.

Trimmed from V: 5 bases; trimmed from J: 8 bases; junction bases lacking a gene match: 4. Inclusive of the bounding cysteine and phenylalanine, the CDR3 is 13 residues long. Of the read, only the CDR3 DNA is kept; its 39 bases are in frame from base 1. The germline V gene (reference sequence) sets CDR1 to LNHNV and CDR2 to YYDKDF. This receptor was obtained from a young man in good health. Some clones in this sample may be carry-over from other donors' samples. Recombination joined TRBV15 with TRBJ2-2; TRBD1 aligns with 8 central bases. Source material: memory CD4+ T cells from PBMCs. What the cell subset or site label conveys for this sample: CD45RA-negative fraction. The CDR3 amino acid sequence is: CATSAGGEGELFF. The DNA sequence reads TGTGCCACCAGCGCAGGGGGCGAGGGGGAGCTGTTTTTT.